A selection of T cell receptor beta chains follows, all from one sample in a study of radiotherapy plus CTLA-4 blockade in lung cancer. TCRdb keeps only in-frame clones here, not all; method: immunoSEQ multiplex PCR. Among 60,000 to 70,000 clones listed, approximately 79% were seen once. The material sequenced was peripheral blood, taken from a patient treated with radiotherapy plus ipilimumab. The receptor set was obtained from a human donor with non-small cell lung cancer who had a complete response to radiotherapy plus ipilimumab. Both conserved end residues are trimmed from each CDR3.

j_gene: TRBJ1-5
v_gene: TRBV6-5
CDR3aa: ASSYSYQGNQPQH

j_gene: TRBJ2-7
v_gene: TRBV10-3
CDR3aa: AISASGSYEQY

j_gene: TRBJ2-5
v_gene: TRBV19
CDR3aa: ASRLTGQGGETQY

j_gene: TRBJ2-1
v_gene: TRBV9
CDR3aa: ASSPPGEAGSYNEQF

j_gene: TRBJ2-1
v_gene: TRBV2
CDR3aa: ASKSGFRGRQF

j_gene: TRBJ2-2
v_gene: TRBV5-1
CDR3aa: ASRFQGTTGELF

j_gene: TRBJ2-1
v_gene: TRBV28
CDR3aa: ASKRGGRSEQF

j_gene: TRBJ1-3
v_gene: TRBV12-5
CDR3aa: ASGPPGNTIY

j_gene: TRBJ2-2
v_gene: TRBV5-4
CDR3aa: ASSSGSSGYTGELF

j_gene: TRBJ2-1
v_gene: TRBV30
CDR3aa: AWSRFVYNEQF

j_gene: TRBJ1-4
v_gene: TRBV21-1
CDR3aa: ASSVEVDEKLF

j_gene: TRBJ1-1
v_gene: TRBV7-6
CDR3aa: ASSLVEWNTEAF

j_gene: TRBJ1-1
v_gene: TRBV19
CDR3aa: ASSIDRTNTEAF

j_gene: TRBJ1-4
v_gene: TRBV28
CDR3aa: ASRPPDRGNEKLF

j_gene: TRBJ1-1
v_gene: TRBV7-2
CDR3aa: ASSLDRPNQEAF

j_gene: TRBJ1-2
v_gene: TRBV18
CDR3aa: ASSQGQEYGYT

j_gene: TRBJ2-5
v_gene: TRBV6-1
CDR3aa: ASLHREYQETQY

j_gene: TRBJ2-5
v_gene: TRBV5-4
CDR3aa: ASSAGTSGGGETQY

j_gene: TRBJ2-2
v_gene: TRBV10-2
CDR3aa: ASTQGGGSVTGELF

j_gene: TRBJ1-2
v_gene: TRBV2
CDR3aa: ASRRALLGYGYT

j_gene: TRBJ2-2
v_gene: TRBV29-1
CDR3aa: SVGTGKGTGELF

j_gene: TRBJ1-3
v_gene: TRBV11-3
CDR3aa: ASSLVFGGTTSGNTIY

j_gene: TRBJ2-1
v_gene: TRBV11-3
CDR3aa: ASHLAGASYNEQF

j_gene: TRBJ1-1
v_gene: TRBV5-6
CDR3aa: ASGGLSEAF

j_gene: TRBJ1-2
v_gene: TRBV5-4
CDR3aa: ASSWGQGGDGYT

j_gene: TRBJ1-1
v_gene: TRBV6-5
CDR3aa: ASFRGGDPTGAF

j_gene: TRBJ2-2
v_gene: TRBV7-9
CDR3aa: ASSSSTTGELF

j_gene: TRBJ1-5
v_gene: TRBV11-2
CDR3aa: ASSLGLGTSNQPQH

j_gene: TRBJ2-5
v_gene: TRBV30
CDR3aa: AWSVFWDSETQY

j_gene: TRBJ2-6
v_gene: TRBV28
CDR3aa: ASSLRPSLRANVLT

j_gene: TRBJ1-2
v_gene: TRBV27
CDR3aa: ASSFRGVGYT